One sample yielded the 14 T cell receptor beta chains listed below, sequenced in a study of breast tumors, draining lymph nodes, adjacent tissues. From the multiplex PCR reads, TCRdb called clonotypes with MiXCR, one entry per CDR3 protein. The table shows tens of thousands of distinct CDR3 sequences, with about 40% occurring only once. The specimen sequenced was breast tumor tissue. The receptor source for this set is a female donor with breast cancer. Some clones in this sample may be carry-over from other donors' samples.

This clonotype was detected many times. CDR3 in DNA: TGTGCCATCAGTGCGCCGGGACAGGGGGCGGGTGGCTACACCTTC. Its translation: CAISAPGQGAGGYTF. The chain combines TRBV10-3 with TRBJ1-2, with 12 bases that match TRBD1. V shed 4 bases and J 7 bases; nucleotides not matched to a gene: 7. Germline-derived CDR1 and CDR2 are ENHRY and SYGVKD. This CDR3 is built from 15 residues.

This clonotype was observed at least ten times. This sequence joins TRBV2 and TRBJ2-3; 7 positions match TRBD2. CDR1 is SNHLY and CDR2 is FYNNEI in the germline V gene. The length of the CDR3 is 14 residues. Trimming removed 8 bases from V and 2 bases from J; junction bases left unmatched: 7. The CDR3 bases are TGTGCCAGCCGCCGGGGACTAAACACAGATACGCAGTATTTT. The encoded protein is CASRRGLNTDTQYF.

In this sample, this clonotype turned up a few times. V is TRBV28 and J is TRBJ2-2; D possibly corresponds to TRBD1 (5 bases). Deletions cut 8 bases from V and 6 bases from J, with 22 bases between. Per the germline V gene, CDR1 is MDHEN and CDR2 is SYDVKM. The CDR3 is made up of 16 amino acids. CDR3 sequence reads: CASAMQGAALAGELFF. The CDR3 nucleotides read TGTGCCAGCGCCATGCAGGGCGCGGCGCTCGCCGGGGAGCTGTTTTTT. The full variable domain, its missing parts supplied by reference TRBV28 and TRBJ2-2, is DVKVTQSSRYLVKRTGEKVFLECVQDMDHENMFWYRQDPGLGLRLIYFSYDVKMKEKGDIPEGYSVSREKKERFSLILESASTNQTSMYLCASAMQGAALAGELFFGEGSRLTVL.

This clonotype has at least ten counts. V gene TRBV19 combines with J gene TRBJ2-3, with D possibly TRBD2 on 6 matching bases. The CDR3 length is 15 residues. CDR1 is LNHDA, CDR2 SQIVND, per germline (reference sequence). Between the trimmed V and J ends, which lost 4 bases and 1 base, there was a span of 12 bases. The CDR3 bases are TGTGCCAGTAGTACCCGACTAGATGGCACAGATACGCAGTATTTT. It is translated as CASSTRLDGTDTQYF.

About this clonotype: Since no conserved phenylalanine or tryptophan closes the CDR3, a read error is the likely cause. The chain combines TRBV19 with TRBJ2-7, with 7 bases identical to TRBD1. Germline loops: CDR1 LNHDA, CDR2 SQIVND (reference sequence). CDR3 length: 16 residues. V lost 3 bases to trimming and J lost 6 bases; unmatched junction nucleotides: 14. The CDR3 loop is CASSIAKGRGKLEQYP. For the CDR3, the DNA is TGTGCCAGTAGTATCGCCAAGGGCAGGGGGAAACTCGAGCAGTACCCC.

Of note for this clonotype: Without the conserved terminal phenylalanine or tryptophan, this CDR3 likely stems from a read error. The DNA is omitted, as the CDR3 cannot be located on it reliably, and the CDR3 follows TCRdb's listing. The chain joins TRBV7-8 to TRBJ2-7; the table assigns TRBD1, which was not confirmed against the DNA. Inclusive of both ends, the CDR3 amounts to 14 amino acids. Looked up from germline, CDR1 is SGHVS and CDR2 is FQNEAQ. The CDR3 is CASSLGGPAYERYL.

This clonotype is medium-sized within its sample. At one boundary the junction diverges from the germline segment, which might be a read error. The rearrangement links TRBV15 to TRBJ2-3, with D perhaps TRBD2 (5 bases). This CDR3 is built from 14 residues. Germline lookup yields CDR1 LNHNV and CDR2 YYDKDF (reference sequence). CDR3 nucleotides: TGTGCCACCAGCAGAGATGCTAGCACGGATACGCAGTATTTT. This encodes CATSRDASTDTQYF.

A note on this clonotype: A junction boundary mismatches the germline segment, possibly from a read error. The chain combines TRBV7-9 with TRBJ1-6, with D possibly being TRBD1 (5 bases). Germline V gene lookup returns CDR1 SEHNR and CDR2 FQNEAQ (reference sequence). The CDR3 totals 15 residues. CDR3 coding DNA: TGTGCCAGCAGCTCCGCCAGGGTTGATAATTCGCCCCTCCACTTT. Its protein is CASSSARVDNSPLHF.

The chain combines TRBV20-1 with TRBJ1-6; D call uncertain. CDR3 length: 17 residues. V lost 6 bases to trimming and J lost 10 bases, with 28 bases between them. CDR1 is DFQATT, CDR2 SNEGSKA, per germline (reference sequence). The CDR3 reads CSAITGFGRGRKSPLHF. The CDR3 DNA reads TGCAGTGCCATCACGGGCTTCGGGCGAGGGCGCAAATCACCCCTCCACTTT.

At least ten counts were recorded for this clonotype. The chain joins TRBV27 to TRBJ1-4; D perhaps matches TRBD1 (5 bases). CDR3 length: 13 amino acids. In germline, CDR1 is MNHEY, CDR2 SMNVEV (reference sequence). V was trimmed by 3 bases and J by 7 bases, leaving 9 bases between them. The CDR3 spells CASSFSGFEKLFF. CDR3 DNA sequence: TGTGCCAGCAGTTTTTCAGGGTTTGAAAAACTGTTTTTT. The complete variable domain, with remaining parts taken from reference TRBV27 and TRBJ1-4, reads EAQVTQNPRYLITVTGKKLTVTCSQNMNHEYMSWYRQDPGLGLRQIYYSMNVEVTDKGDVPEGYKVSRKEKRNFPLILESPSPNQTSLYFCASSFSGFEKLFFGSGTQLSVL.

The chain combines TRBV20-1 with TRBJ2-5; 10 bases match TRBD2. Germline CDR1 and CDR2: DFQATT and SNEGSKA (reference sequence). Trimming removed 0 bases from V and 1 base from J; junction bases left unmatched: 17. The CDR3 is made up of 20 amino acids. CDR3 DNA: TGCAGTGCTAGAGAACCACCCTTTCTAGCGGGAGTTGGGGGCCAAGAGACCCAGTACTTC. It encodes CSAREPPFLAGVGGQETQYF.

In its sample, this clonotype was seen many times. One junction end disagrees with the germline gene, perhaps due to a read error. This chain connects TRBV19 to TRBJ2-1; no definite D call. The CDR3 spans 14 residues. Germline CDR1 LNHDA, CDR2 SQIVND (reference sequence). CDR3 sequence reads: CASGIDLGYNEQFF. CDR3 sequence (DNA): TGTGCCAGTGGTATAGATCTGGGCTACAATGAGCAGTTCTTC.

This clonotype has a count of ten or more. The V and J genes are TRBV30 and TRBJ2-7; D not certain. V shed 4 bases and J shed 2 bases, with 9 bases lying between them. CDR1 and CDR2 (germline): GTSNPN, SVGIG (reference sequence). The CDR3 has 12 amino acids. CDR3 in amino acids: CAWNRGPYEQYF. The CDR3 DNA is TGTGCCTGGAACCGAGGCCCCTACGAGCAGTACTTC.

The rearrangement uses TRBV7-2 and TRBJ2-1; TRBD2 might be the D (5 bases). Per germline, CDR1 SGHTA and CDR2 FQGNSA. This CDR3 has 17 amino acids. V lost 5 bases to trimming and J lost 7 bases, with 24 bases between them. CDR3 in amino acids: CASSPLWSSGGWNEQFF. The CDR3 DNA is TGTGCCAGCAGCCCACTCTGGTCCAGCGGCGGTTGGAATGAGCAGTTCTTC.